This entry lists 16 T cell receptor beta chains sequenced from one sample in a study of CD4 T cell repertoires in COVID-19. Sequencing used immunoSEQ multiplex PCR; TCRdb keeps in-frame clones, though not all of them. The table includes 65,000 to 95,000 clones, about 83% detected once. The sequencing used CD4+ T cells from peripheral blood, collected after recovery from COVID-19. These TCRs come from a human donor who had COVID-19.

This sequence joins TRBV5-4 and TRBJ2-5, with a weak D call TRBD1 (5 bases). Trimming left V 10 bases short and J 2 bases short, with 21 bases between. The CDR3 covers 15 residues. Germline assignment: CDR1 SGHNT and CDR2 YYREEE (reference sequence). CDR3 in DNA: TGTGCCTCCACGACTCAGACAGAGCAGCAAGAGACCCAGTACTTC. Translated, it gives CASTTQTEQQETQYF.

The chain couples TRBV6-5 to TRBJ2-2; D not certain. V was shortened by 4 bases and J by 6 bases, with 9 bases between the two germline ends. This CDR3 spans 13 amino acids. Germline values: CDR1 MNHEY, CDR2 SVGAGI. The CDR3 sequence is CASSWSSAGELFF. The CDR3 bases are TGTGCCAGCAGTTGGAGTAGTGCCGGGGAGCTGTTTTTT.

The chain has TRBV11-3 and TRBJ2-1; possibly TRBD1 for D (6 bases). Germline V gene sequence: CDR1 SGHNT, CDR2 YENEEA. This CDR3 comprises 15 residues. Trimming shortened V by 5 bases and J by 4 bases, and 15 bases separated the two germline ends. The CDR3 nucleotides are TGTGCCAGCAGCCTATTTTCAGGGGAATACAATGAGCAGTTCTTC. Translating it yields CASSLFSGEYNEQFF.

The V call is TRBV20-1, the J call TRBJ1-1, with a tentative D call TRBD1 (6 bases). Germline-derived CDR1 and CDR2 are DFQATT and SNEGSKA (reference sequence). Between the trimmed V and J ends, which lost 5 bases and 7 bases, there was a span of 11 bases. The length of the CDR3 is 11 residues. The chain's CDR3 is CSAAGQHEAFF. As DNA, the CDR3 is TGCAGTGCTGCCGGACAGCATGAAGCTTTCTTT.

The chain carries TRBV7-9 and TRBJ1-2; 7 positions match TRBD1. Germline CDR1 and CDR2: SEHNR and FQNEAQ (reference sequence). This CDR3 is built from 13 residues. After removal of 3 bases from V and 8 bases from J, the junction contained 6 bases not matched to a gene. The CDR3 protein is CASSFDRVGGYTF. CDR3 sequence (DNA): TGTGCCAGCAGCTTCGACAGGGTAGGAGGCTACACCTTC. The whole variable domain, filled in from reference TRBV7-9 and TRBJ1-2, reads DTGVSQNPRHKITKRGQNVTFRCDPISEHNRLYWYRQTLGQGPEFLTYFQNEAQLEKSRLLSDRFSAERPKGSFSTLEIQRTEQGDSAMYLCASSFDRVGGYTFGSGTRLTVV.

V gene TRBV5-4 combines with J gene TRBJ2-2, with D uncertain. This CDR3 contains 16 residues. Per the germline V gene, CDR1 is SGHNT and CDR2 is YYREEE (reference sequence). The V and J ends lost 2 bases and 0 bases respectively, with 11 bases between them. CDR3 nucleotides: TGTGCCAGCAGCTTTGGTCGGCAGGCGAACACCGGGGAGCTGTTTTTT. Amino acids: CASSFGRQANTGELFF.

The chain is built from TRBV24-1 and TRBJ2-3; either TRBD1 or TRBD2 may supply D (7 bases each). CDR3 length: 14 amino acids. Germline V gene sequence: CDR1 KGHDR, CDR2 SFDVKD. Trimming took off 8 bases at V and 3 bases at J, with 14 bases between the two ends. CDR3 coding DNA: TGTGCCACCAAGGGGGCGGGGGAAACAGATACGCAGTATTTT. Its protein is CATKGAGETDTQYF.

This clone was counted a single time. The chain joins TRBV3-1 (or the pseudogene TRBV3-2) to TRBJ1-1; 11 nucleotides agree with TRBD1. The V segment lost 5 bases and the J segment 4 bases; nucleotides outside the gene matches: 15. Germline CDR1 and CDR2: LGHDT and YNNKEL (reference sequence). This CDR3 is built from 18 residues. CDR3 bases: TGTGCCAGCAGCTCTCTCCCGGGACAGGGGGGGGGATTCACTGAAGCTTTCTTT. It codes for CASSSLPGQGGGFTEAFF.

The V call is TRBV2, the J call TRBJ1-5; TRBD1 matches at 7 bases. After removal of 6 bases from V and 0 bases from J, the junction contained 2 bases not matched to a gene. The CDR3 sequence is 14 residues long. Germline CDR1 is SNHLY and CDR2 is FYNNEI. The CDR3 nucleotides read TGTGCCAGCAGGAGGGGGCGTAGCAATCAGCCCCAGCATTTT. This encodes CASRRGRSNQPQHF.

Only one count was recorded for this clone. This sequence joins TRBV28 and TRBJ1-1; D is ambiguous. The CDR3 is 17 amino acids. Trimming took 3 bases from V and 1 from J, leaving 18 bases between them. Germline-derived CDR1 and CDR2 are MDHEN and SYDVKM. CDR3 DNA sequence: TGTGCCAGCAGTTTGTCCTCGAGGAATAGGAGGAACACTGAAGCTTTCTTT. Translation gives CASSLSSRNRRNTEAFF.

The CDR3, as DNA: TGTGCCAGCACTACAGGGGGGGAGGAGACCCAGTACTTC. It translates to CASTTGGEETQYF. The rearrangement uses TRBV12-3 or TRBV12-4 and TRBJ2-5, with a weak D call TRBD1 (8 bases). Deletions cut 7 bases from V and 5 bases from J, with 14 bases between. This CDR3 comprises 13 residues.

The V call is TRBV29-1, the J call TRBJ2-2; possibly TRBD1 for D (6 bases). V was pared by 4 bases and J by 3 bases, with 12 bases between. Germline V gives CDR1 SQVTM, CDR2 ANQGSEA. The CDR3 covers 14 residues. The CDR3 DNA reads TGCAGCGTTGGGGACCGGACAGACACCGGGGAGCTGTTTTTT. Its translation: CSVGDRTDTGELFF.

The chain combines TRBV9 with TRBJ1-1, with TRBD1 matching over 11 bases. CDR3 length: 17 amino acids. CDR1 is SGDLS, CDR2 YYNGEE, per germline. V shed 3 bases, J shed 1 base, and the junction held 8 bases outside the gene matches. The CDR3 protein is CASSADMGTGGNTEAFF. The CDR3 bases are TGTGCCAGCAGCGCGGATATGGGGACAGGGGGGAACACTGAAGCTTTCTTT. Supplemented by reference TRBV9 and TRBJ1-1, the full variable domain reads DSGVTQTPKHLITATGQRVTLRCSPRSGDLSVYWYQQSLDQGLQFLIQYYNGEERAKGNILERFSAQQFPDLHSELNLSSLELGDSALYFCASSADMGTGGNTEAFFGQGTRLTVV.

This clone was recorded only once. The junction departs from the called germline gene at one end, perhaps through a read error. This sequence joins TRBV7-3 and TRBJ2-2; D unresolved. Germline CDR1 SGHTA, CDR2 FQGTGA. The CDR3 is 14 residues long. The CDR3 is CASSLTVNTGELFF. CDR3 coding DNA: TGTGCCAGCAGCCTAACAGTAAACACCGGGGAGCTGTTTTTT.

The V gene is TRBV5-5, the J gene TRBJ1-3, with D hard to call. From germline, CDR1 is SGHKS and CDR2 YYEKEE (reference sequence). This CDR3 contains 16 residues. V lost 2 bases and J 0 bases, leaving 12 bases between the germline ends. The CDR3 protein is CASSFLQTSSGNTIYF. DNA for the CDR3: TGTGCCAGCAGCTTTCTTCAGACCAGCTCTGGAAACACCATATATTTT. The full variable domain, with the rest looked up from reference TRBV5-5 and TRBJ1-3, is DAGVTQSPTHLIKTRGQQVTLRCSPISGHKSVSWYQQVLGQGPQFIFQYYEKEERGRGNFPDRFSARQFPNYSSELNVNALLLGDSALYLCASSFLQTSSGNTIYFGEGSWLTVV.

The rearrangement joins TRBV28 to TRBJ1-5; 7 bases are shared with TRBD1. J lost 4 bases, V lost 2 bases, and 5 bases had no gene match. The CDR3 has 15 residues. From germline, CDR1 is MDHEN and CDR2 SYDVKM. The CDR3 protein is CASSLDREENQPQHF. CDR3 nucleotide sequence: TGTGCCAGCAGTTTAGACAGGGAGGAAAATCAGCCCCAGCATTTT.